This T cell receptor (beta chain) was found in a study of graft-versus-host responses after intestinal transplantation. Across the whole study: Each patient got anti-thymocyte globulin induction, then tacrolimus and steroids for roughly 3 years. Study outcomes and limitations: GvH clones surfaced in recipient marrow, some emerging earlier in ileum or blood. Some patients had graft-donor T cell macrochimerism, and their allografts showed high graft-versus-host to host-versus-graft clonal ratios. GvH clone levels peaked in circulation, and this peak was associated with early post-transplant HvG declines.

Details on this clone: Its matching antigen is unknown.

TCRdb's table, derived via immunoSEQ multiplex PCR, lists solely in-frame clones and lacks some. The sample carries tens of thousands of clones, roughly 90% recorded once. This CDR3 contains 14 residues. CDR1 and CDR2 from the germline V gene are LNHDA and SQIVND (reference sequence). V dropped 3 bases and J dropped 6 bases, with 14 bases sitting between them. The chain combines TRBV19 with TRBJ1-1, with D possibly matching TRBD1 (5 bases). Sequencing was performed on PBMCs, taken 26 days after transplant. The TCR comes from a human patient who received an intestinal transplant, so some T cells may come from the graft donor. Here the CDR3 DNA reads TGTGCCAGTAGTATTGGGGTTCAGGGCTCTGAAGCTTTCTTT. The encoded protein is CASSIGVQGSEAFF.